These 19 T cell receptor beta chains originate from one sample sequenced in a study of T cell repertoires in cytomegalovirus infection. TCRdb analysed the reads with MiXCR anew, one entry per CDR3 protein. The sample lists around 260,000 distinct CDR3 sequences; 9.1% were seen once. The specimen was PBMCs. These receptors came from a human donor in good health (CMV status not recorded). Some clones in this sample may be carry-over from other donors' samples.

This chain connects TRBV29-1 to TRBJ2-1; 9 nucleotides line up with TRBD2. The CDR3 runs to 15 residues. Per germline, CDR1 SQVTM and CDR2 ANQGSEA. Trimming at V came to 8 bases and at J to 7 bases, leaving 15 bases not matched to a gene. As DNA, the CDR3 is TGCAGCATACACCAAATAGCGGGAGCGGCGAATGAGCAGTTCTTC. This sequence encodes CSIHQIAGAANEQFF.

This clonotype was observed at least ten times. The rearrangement links TRBV7-8 to TRBJ1-5; no clear D gene. The V gene's germline CDR1 is SGHVS and CDR2 FQNEAQ. Between the trimmed V and J ends, which lost 2 bases and 5 bases, there was a span of 13 bases. The CDR3 has 15 amino acids. The CDR3 bases are TGTGCCAGCAGCTTACAATATAGGGCAGATCAGCCCCAGCATTTT. Its translation is CASSLQYRADQPQHF.

In its sample, this clonotype was seen many times. CDR3 nucleotides: TGTGCCAGCAGCTTAGCCGGAGGGAACGAGCAGTACTTC. Amino acids: CASSLAGGNEQYF. The chain links TRBV7-9 to TRBJ2-7; D may be TRBD2 (6 bases). The V end was cut by 0 bases, the J end by 5 bases, with 8 bases between. CDR3 size: 13 residues. Germline V gives CDR1 SEHNR, CDR2 FQNEAQ (reference sequence).

This clonotype appeared many times. The V and J genes are TRBV7-2 and TRBJ2-7, with TRBD2 matching over 13 bases. The J segment lost 7 bases and the V segment lost 1 base, leaving 10 bases of the junction unmatched. The CDR3 has 17 residues. Germline V gene lookup returns CDR1 SGHTA and CDR2 FQGNSA. The CDR3, as DNA: TGTGCCAGCAGCTTAGGAGGCACTAGCGGGAGGGCTCGGGAGCAGTACTTC. Translation gives CASSLGGTSGRAREQYF.

This clonotype has at least ten counts. The chain employs TRBV7-2 and TRBJ2-5; TRBD1 might be the D (5 bases). Per the germline V gene, CDR1 is SGHTA and CDR2 is FQGNSA. Deletions cut 0 bases from V and 4 bases from J, with 9 bases between. The length of the CDR3 is 14 residues. Here the CDR3 reads CASSLALQGETQYF. CDR3 in DNA: TGTGCCAGCAGCTTAGCGCTCCAGGGAGAGACCCAGTACTTC.

This clonotype was recorded at least ten times. This rearrangement joins TRBV30 to TRBJ2-1; 10 positions agree with TRBD1. The CDR3 has 14 amino acids. Germline CDR1 reads GTSNPN; CDR2 reads SVGIG (reference sequence). After removal of 1 base from V and 7 bases from J, the junction contained 4 bases not matched to a gene. The CDR3 loop reads CAWSADRGQNEQFF. CDR3 bases: TGTGCCTGGAGTGCCGACAGGGGGCAAAATGAGCAGTTCTTC.

This clonotype was counted at least ten times. The genes are TRBV7-6 and TRBJ2-2; D gene unclear. Germline V CDR1 and CDR2: SGHVS, FNYEAQ. The CDR3 consists of 12 residues. The germline V and J ends were trimmed by 6 bases and 5 bases, with 7 bases remaining between them. The CDR3 DNA is TGTGCCAGCAGGCCCTTTACCGGGGAGCTGTTTTTT. Translation gives CASRPFTGELFF.

This clonotype was recorded a few times. The chain combines TRBV7-2 with TRBJ2-1, with 8 bases identical to TRBD2. The V segment lost 5 bases and the J segment 4 bases; nucleotides outside the gene matches: 13. Germline-derived CDR1 and CDR2 are SGHTA and FQGNSA. The length of the CDR3 is 17 residues. Written as DNA, the CDR3 is TGTGCCAGCAGCAGGGACGGGGGGGGCCGAGTTTACAATGAGCAGTTCTTC. Translating gives CASSRDGGGRVYNEQFF.

This clonotype was counted only a few times. The chain links TRBV12-3 or TRBV12-4 to TRBJ1-4; maybe TRBD1 (6 bases). This CDR3 region has 17 residues. V dropped 6 bases and J dropped 0 bases, with 17 bases sitting between them. The CDR3 is CASSPGQNTPTNEKLFF. The DNA for the CDR3 is TGTGCCAGCAGCCCTGGACAGAATACTCCAACTAATGAAAAACTGTTTTTT.

The rearrangement uses TRBV19 and TRBJ2-6; D is uncertain. V lost 4 bases, J lost 2 bases, and 9 bases lay in between. CDR1 and CDR2 from the germline V gene are LNHDA and SQIVND (reference sequence). The CDR3 consists of 15 residues. The CDR3 here is CASSTPGPGANVLTF. CDR3 coding DNA: TGTGCCAGTAGTACTCCAGGCCCTGGGGCCAACGTCCTGACTTTC.

This clonotype was seen repeatedly, ten times or more. The chain uses TRBV7-3 and TRBJ2-1, with D perhaps TRBD2 (5 bases). This CDR3 is 15 amino acids long. Germline values: CDR1 SGHTA, CDR2 FQGTGA. V lost 1 base, J lost 3 bases, and 10 bases lay in between. CDR3 sequence (DNA): TGTGCCAGCAGCTTAAACGCGGACTTCTACAATGAGCAGTTCTTC. This translates into CASSLNADFYNEQFF.

Here the CDR3 reads CASSPVGQGVGYEQYF. The CDR3 DNA sequence: TGCGCCAGCAGCCCGGTGGGACAGGGGGTTGGTTACGAGCAGTACTTC. The rearrangement joins TRBV5-1 to TRBJ2-7; 11 bases are a match to TRBD1. CDR3 length: 16 amino acids. J lost 4 bases, V lost 4 bases, and 10 bases had no gene match. Germline CDR1 is SGHRS and CDR2 is YFSETQ.

In its sample, this clonotype was seen many times. The chain is built from TRBV7-2 and TRBJ1-2; tentatively, D is TRBD1 (5 bases). The CDR3 runs to 14 residues. The V end lost 2 bases, the J end lost 6 bases, and 13 bases lay between the germline ends. Germline assignment: CDR1 SGHTA and CDR2 FQGNSA. CDR3 DNA: TGTGCCAGCAGCTTAAGGGACGGTGGGGATGGCTACACCTTC. It translates to CASSLRDGGDGYTF.

V usage is TRBV25-1 and J usage is TRBJ1-1, with TRBD1 matching 7 bases. The germline V gene has CDR1 MGHDK and CDR2 SYGVNS. The ends lost 6 bases at V and 6 bases at J; junction bases unmatched: 10. The CDR3 is made up of 14 amino acids. The CDR3, as DNA: TGTGCCAGCAGGTTACAGGGGTCTGGCGCTGAAGCTTTCTTT. It translates to CASRLQGSGAEAFF.

In this sample, this clonotype turned up many times. This sequence joins TRBV7-3 and TRBJ2-1; 8 bases are shared with TRBD2. V trimming: 4 bases; J trimming: 2 bases; junction bases outside the gene matches: 10. CDR1 and CDR2 (germline): SGHTA, FQGTGA. CDR3 length: 17 residues. Written as DNA, the CDR3 is TGTGCCAGCAGCTCGCTCACCGGGACTAGGACCTACAATGAGCAGTTCTTC. Protein: CASSSLTGTRTYNEQFF.

This clonotype was recorded many times. V gene TRBV19 combines with J gene TRBJ1-5; tentative D call: TRBD1 (5 bases). The length of the CDR3 is 16 residues. Trimming stripped 1 base from V and 6 bases from J, with 16 bases between. CDR1 is LNHDA and CDR2 is SQIVND in the germline V gene (reference sequence). CDR3 DNA sequence: TGTGCCAGTAGTATAGTTTCGGCAGGGCGCGCTCAGCCCCAGCATTTT. Translation gives CASSIVSAGRAQPQHF.

This clonotype was picked up many times. The rearrangement joins TRBV7-2 to TRBJ2-2; unclear D gene. The germline V gene encodes CDR1 SGHTA and CDR2 FQGNSA. This CDR3 comprises 14 residues. V was shortened by 0 bases and J by 4 bases, with 6 bases between the two germline ends. The CDR3 loop is CASSLAGFTGELFF. The DNA for the CDR3 is TGTGCCAGCAGCTTAGCCGGGTTCACCGGGGAGCTGTTTTTT.

This clonotype was counted at least ten times. This chain uses TRBV7-9 with TRBJ2-3, with 9 bases matching TRBD2. Trimming at V came to 2 bases and at J to 4 bases, leaving 4 bases not matched to a gene. This CDR3 region has 15 residues. CDR1 and CDR2 (germline): SEHNR, FQNEAQ (reference sequence). The chain's CDR3 is CASSLTSGLADTQYF. The CDR3 DNA follows: TGTGCCAGCAGCTTAACTAGCGGGTTAGCAGATACGCAGTATTTT. Full variable domain (outside the CDR3, taken from reference TRBV7-9 and TRBJ2-3): DTGVSQNPRHKITKRGQNVTFRCDPISEHNRLYWYRQTLGQGPEFLTYFQNEAQLEKSRLLSDRFSAERPKGSFSTLEIQRTEQGDSAMYLCASSLTSGLADTQYFGPGTRLTVL.

In this sample, this clonotype turned up many times. This sequence joins TRBV7-2 and TRBJ1-2; no clear D. Germline loops: CDR1 SGHTA, CDR2 FQGNSA. This CDR3 contains 14 residues. Trimming took off 6 bases at V and 5 bases at J, with 16 bases between the two ends. CDR3 in amino acids: CASRDSSSPYGYTF. The CDR3 nucleotides read TGTGCCAGCAGAGACTCTTCTTCCCCATATGGCTACACCTTC.